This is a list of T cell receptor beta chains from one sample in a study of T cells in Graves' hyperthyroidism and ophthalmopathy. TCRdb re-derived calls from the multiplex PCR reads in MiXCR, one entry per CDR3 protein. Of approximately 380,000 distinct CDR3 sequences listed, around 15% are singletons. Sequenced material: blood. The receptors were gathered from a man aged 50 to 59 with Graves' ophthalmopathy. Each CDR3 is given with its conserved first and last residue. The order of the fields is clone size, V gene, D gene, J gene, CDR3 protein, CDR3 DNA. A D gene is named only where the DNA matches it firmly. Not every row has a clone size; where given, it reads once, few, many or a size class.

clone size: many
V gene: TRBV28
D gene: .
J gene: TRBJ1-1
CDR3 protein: CASRRSGGNGNTEAFF
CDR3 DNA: TGTGCCAGCAGGAGGTCGGGGGGCAACGGGAACACTGAAGCTTTCTTT

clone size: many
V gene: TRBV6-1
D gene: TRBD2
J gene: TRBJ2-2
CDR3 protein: CASRGTSGPGELFF
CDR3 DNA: TGTGCCAGCAGAGGGACTAGCGGTCCCGGGGAGCTGTTTTTT

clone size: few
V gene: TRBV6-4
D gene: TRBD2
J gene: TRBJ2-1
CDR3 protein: CASSPGTGGYNEQFF
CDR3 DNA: TGTGCCAGCAGCCCAGGGACGGGGGGCTACAATGAGCAGTTCTTC

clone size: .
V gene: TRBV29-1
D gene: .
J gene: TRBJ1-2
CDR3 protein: CSVAVTGGYTF
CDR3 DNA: TGCAGCGTCGCAGTAACTGGAGGCTACACCTTC

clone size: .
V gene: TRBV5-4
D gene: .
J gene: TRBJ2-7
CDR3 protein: CASSLARAGNYEQYF
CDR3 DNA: TGTGCCAGCAGCCTAGCCCGCGCCGGGAACTACGAGCAGTACTTC

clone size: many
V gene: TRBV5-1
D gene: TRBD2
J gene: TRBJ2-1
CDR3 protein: CASSSHAGLAGAYNEQFF
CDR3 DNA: TGCGCCAGCAGCTCCCACGCTGGATTAGCGGGAGCTTACAATGAGCAGTTCTTC

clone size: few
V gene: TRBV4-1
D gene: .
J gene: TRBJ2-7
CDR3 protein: CASSQQQGFQQYF
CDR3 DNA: TGCGCCAGCAGCCAACAGCAGGGATTTCAGCAGTACTTC

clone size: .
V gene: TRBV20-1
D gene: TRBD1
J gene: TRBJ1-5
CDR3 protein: CSAYNLGQNLVRDQPQHF
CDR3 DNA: TGCAGTGCCTATAACCTGGGACAGAACCTCGTCAGGGATCAGCCCCAGCATTTT

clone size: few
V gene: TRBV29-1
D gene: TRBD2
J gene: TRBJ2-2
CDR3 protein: CSVRGVNRDQNTGELFF
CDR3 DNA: TGCAGCGTGCGGGGGGTTAATCGGGACCAAAACACCGGGGAGCTGTTTTTT

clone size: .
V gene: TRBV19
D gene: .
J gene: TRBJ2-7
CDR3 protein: CASSTQGGYEQYF
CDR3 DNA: TGTGCCAGTAGTACACAGGGTGGGTACGAGCAGTACTTC

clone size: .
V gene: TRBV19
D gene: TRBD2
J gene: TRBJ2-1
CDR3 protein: CASRATRDASGAYNEQFF
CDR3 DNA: TGTGCCAGTAGAGCCACAAGAGACGCTAGCGGCGCCTACAATGAGCAGTTCTTC

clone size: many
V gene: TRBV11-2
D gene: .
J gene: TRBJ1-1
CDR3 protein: CASSAHTGKENTEAFF
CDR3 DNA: TGTGCCAGCAGCGCCCACACAGGGAAGGAGAACACTGAAGCTTTCTTT

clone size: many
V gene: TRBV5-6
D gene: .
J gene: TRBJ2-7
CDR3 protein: CASSSDVTGPPYEQYF
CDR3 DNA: TGTGCCAGCAGCTCCGACGTTACAGGGCCCCCCTACGAGCAGTACTTC

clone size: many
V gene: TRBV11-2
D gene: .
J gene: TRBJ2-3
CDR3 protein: CASSLDWGSGTQYF
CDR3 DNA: TGTGCCAGCAGCTTAGATTGGGGGTCAGGTACGCAGTATTTT

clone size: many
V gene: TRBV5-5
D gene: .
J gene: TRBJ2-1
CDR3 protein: CASSLVRALDEQFF
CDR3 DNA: TGTGCCAGCAGCTTAGTGAGGGCATTGGATGAGCAGTTCTTC

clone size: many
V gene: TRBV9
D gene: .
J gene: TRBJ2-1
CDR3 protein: CASSNVRASAYNEQFF
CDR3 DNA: TGTGCCAGCAGCAACGTGAGGGCTAGCGCTTACAATGAGCAGTTCTTC

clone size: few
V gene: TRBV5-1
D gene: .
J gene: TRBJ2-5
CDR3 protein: CASSLFPSETQYF
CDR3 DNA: TGCGCCAGCAGCTTATTCCCGTCTGAGACCCAGTACTTC

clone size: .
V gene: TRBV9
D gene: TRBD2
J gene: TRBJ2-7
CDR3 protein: CASSTTGTSVVEQYF
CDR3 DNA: TGTGCCAGCAGCACTACCGGGACTAGCGTGGTCGAGCAGTACTTC

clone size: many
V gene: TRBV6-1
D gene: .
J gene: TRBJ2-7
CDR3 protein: CASSEALRGYEQYF
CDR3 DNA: TGTGCCAGCAGTGAAGCGCTTCGAGGATACGAGCAGTACTTC

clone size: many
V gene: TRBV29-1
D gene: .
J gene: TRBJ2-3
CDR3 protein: CSVETPGWGLASDTQYF
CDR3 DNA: TGCAGCGTTGAAACCCCAGGGTGGGGACTCGCGAGTGATACGCAGTATTTT

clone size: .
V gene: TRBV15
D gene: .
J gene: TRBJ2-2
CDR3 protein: CATSREGGRRTGELFF
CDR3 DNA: TGTGCCACCAGCAGAGAGGGGGGGCGAAGGACCGGGGAGCTGTTTTTT

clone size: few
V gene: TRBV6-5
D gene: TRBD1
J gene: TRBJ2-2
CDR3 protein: CASSYGVPGQRSGELFF
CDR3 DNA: TGTGCCAGCAGTTATGGGGTTCCGGGACAGAGATCCGGGGAGCTGTTTTTT

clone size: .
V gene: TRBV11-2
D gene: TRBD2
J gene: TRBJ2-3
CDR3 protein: CASSRLAGGNTDTQYF
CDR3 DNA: TGTGCCAGCAGTCGACTAGCGGGAGGGAACACAGATACGCAGTATTTT

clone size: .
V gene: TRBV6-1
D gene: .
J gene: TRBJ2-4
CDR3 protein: CASTQPGAKNIQYF
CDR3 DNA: TGTGCCAGCACCCAGCCAGGGGCCAAAAACATTCAGTACTTC

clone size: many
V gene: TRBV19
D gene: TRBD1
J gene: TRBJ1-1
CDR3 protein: CASSSRQGALGTEAFF
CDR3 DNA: TGTGCCAGTAGTTCCCGACAGGGGGCTTTGGGCACTGAAGCTTTCTTT

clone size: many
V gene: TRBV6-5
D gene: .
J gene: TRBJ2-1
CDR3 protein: CASSYSIWDTANEQFF
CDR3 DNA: TGTGCCAGCAGTTACTCGATTTGGGACACGGCCAATGAGCAGTTCTTC

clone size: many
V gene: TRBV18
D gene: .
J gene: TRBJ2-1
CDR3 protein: CASSPDARVGRGEQFF
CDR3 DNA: TGTGCCAGCTCACCAGACGCGCGGGTGGGTCGAGGTGAGCAGTTCTTC

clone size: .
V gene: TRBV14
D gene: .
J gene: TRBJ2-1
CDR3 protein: CASSPKWKTYNEQFF
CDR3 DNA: TGTGCCAGCAGCCCCAAGTGGAAAACTTACAATGAGCAGTTCTTC

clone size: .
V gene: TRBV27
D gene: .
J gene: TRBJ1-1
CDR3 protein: CASSFRGARGAFF
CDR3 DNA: TGTGCCAGCAGTTTTCGGGGGGCTAGAGGGGCTTTCTTT

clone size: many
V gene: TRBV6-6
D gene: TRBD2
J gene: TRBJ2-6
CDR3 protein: CASSYSKGRGRGGSGANVLTF
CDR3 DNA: TGTGCCAGCAGTTACTCGAAGGGCCGCGGGAGGGGAGGTTCTGGGGCCAACGTCCTGACTTTC

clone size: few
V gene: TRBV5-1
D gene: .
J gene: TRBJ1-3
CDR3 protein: CASSFNRVSGNTIYF
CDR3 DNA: TGCGCCAGCAGCTTTAACCGTGTCTCTGGAAACACCATATATTTT

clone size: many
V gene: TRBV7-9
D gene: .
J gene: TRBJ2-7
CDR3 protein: CASSPDGAYEQYF
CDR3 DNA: TGTGCCAGCAGCCCTGACGGGGCCTACGAGCAGTACTTC

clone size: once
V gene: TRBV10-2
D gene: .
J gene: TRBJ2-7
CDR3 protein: CASSDPFKFKRTSYEQYF
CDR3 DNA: TGCGCCAGCAGCGACCCCTTCAAGTTTAAGCGGACATCCTACGAGCAGTACTTC

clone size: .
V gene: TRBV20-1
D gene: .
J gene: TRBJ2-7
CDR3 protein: CSARNTGYEQYF
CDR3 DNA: TGCAGTGCTAGGAATACAGGATACGAGCAGTACTTC

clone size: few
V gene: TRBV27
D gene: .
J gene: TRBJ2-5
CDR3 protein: CASSNQGSQETQYF
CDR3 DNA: TGTGCCAGCAGTAACCAGGGTTCCCAAGAGACCCAGTACTTC

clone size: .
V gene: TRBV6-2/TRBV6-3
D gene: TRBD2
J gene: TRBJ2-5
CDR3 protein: CASSKRTSGVQETQYF
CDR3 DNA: TGTGCCAGCAGTAAACGGACTAGCGGGGTTCAAGAGACCCAGTACTTC

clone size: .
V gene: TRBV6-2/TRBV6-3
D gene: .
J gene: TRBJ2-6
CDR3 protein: CASSYSSWGSSGANVLTF
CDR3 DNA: TGTGCCAGCAGTTACTCCAGTTGGGGGAGCTCTGGGGCCAACGTCCTGACTTTC

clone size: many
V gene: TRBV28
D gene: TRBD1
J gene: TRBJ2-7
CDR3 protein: CASSTTGTGVGYEQYF
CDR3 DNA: TGTGCCAGCAGTACCACCGGGACAGGGGTTGGGTACGAGCAGTACTTC

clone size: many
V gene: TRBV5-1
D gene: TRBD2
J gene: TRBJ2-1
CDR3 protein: CASSIHQGLAYNEQFF
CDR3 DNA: TGCGCCAGCAGCATACACCAGGGACTAGCGTACAATGAGCAGTTCTTC

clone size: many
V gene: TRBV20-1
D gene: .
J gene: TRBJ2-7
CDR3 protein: CSARPAGKYEQYF
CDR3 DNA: TGCAGTGCTAGACCGGCGGGAAAGTACGAGCAGTACTTC

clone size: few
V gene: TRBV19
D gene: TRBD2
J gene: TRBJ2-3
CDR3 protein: CASSFSGASTDTQYF
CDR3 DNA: TGTGCCAGTAGTTTTAGCGGGGCTAGCACAGATACGCAGTATTTT

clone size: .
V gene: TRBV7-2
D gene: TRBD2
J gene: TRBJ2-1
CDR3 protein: CASSPPGLAGYEQFF
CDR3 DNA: TGTGCCAGCAGTCCCCCGGGACTAGCGGGTTATGAGCAGTTCTTC

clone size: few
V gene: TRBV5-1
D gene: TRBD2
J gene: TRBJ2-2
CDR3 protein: CASSWPTGGLDTGELFF
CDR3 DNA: TGCGCCAGCAGCTGGCCGACGGGAGGGCTTGACACCGGGGAGCTGTTTTTT

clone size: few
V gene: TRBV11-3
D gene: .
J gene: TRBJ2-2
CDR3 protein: CASSLAPWAGNTGELFF
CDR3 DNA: TGTGCCAGCAGCTTGGCCCCGTGGGCGGGGAACACCGGGGAGCTGTTTTTT

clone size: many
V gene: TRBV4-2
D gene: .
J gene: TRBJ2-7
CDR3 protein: CASSQDSSSTSKVGYEQYF
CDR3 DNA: TGTGCCAGCAGCCAAGATTCAAGCAGCACCTCGAAGGTGGGCTACGAGCAGTACTTC

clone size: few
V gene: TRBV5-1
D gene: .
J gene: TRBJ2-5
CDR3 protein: CASRAWAGAETQYF
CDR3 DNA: TGCGCCAGCAGGGCCTGGGCAGGGGCAGAGACCCAGTACTTC

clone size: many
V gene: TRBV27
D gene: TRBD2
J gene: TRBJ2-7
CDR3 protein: CASRKLSGTSAYEQYF
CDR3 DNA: TGTGCCAGCAGGAAACTCTCCGGGACTAGCGCATACGAGCAGTACTTC

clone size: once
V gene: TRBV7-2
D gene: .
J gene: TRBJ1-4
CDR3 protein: CASSLKVAGNEKLFF
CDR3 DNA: TGTGCCAGCAGCTTAAAAGTCGCGGGTAATGAAAAACTGTTTTTT

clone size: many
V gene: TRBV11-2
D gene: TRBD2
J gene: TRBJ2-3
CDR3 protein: CASSFSGRGSTDTQYF
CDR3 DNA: TGTGCCAGCAGCTTTTCCGGGAGGGGGAGCACAGATACGCAGTATTTT

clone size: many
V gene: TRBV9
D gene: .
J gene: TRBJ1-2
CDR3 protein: CASTSSRGYGYTF
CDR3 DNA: TGTGCCAGCACAAGCAGCCGTGGGTATGGCTACACCTTC

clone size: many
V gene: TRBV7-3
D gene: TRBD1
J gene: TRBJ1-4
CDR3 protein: CASPPRGGRGSEKLFF
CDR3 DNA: TGTGCCAGCCCTCCTCGCGGAGGCAGGGGGAGTGAAAAACTGTTTTTT

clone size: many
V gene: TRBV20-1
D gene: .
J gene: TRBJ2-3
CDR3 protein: CSANTLTSTDTQYF
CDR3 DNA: TGCAGTGCTAACACACTTACTAGCACAGATACGCAGTATTTT

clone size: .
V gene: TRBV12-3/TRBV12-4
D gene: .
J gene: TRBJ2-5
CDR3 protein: CASSLTAWQGIRETQYF
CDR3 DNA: TGTGCCAGCAGTTTAACAGCGTGGCAGGGGATCCGGGAGACCCAGTACTTC

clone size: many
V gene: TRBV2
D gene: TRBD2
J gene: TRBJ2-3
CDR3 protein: CASSTRLASTDTQYF
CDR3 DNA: TGTGCCAGCAGCACGCGACTAGCAAGCACAGATACGCAGTATTTT

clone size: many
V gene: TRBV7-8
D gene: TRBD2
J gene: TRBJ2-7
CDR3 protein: CASTDWTSGSGVQYF
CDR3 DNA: TGTGCCAGCACCGACTGGACTAGCGGGAGCGGGGTGCAGTACTTC